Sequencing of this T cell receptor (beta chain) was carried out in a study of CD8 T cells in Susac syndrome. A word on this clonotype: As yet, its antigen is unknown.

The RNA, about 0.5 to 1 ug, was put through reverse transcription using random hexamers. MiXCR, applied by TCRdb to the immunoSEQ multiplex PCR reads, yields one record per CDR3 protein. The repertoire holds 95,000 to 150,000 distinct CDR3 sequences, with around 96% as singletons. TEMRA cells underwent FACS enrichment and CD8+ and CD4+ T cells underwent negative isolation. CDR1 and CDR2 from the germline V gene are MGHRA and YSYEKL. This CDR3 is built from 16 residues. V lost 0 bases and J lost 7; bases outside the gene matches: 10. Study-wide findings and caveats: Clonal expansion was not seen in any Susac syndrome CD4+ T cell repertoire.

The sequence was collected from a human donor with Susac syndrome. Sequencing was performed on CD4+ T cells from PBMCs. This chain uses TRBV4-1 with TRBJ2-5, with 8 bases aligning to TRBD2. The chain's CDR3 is CASSQDRNSGMVTQYF. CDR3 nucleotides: TGCGCCAGCAGCCAAGATCGGAATAGCGGGATGGTGACCCAGTACTTC.